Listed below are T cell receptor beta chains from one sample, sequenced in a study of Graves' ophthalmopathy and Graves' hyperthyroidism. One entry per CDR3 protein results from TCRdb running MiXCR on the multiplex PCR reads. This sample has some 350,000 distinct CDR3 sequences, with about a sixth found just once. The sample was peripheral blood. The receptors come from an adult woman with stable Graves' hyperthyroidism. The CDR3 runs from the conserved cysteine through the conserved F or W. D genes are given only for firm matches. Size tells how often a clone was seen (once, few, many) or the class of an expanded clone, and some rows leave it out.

cdr3_nt: TGTGCCAGCAGGGACCATCCCGACCAAGAGACCCAGTACTTC
cdr3_aa: CASRDHPDQETQYF
j_call: TRBJ2-5
d_call: .
v_call: TRBV2
clone_size: many

cdr3_nt: TGTGCCAGCAGTTTAGCGCAAGCTAGCGGGAGCCACGAGCAGTACTTC
cdr3_aa: CASSLAQASGSHEQYF
j_call: TRBJ2-7
d_call: TRBD2
v_call: TRBV12-3/TRBV12-4
clone_size: many

cdr3_nt: TGTGCCAGCAGCCTTACAGGAGGATCGCATGGCTACACCTTC
cdr3_aa: CASSLTGGSHGYTF
j_call: TRBJ1-2
d_call: .
v_call: TRBV3-1
clone_size: many

cdr3_nt: TGCAGTGCTAGAGATGGAGGAGGGGGCGCAGGGAACACTGAAGCTTTCTTT
cdr3_aa: CSARDGGGGAGNTEAFF
j_call: TRBJ1-1
d_call: TRBD1
v_call: TRBV20-1
clone_size: many

cdr3_nt: TGTGCCAGCAGCTCCCGGGACAGGGCCAACTATGGCTACACCTTC
cdr3_aa: CASSSRDRANYGYTF
j_call: TRBJ1-2
d_call: TRBD1
v_call: TRBV14
clone_size: .

cdr3_nt: TGTGCCAGCAGTTCAACCATAACCATGAACACTGAAGCTTTCTTT
cdr3_aa: CASSSTITMNTEAFF
j_call: TRBJ1-1
d_call: .
v_call: TRBV27
clone_size: many

cdr3_nt: TGTGCCAGCGGAACTAGCGGGAGGGCCGCAGATACGCAGTATTTT
cdr3_aa: CASGTSGRAADTQYF
j_call: TRBJ2-3
d_call: TRBD2
v_call: TRBV4-2
clone_size: few

cdr3_nt: TGTGCCATCTGCACCTCCCGGGGACTAACACTGAATAGTGTAGCTTTCTTT
cdr3_aa: CAICTSRGLTLNSVAFF
j_call: TRBJ1-1
d_call: .
v_call: TRBV11-2
clone_size: .

cdr3_nt: TGCGCCAGCAGCTATAATCCGGGACAGCAAGAGACCCAGTACTTC
cdr3_aa: CASSYNPGQQETQYF
j_call: TRBJ2-5
d_call: TRBD1
v_call: TRBV5-1
clone_size: .

cdr3_nt: TGTGCCAGCAGGCTTACTCAGACGGTATTCCAGTACTTC
cdr3_aa: CASRLTQTVFQYF
j_call: TRBJ2-5
d_call: .
v_call: TRBV12-3/TRBV12-4
clone_size: many

cdr3_nt: TGTGCCAGCAGCTCTCTAGCGGGAGAGGGGGTTAGAATCAAAAACATTCAGTACTTC
cdr3_aa: CASSSLAGEGVRIKNIQYF
j_call: TRBJ2-4
d_call: TRBD2
v_call: TRBV11-1
clone_size: .

cdr3_nt: TGTGCCAGCAGCTTATCTGGACAGGGGGCTGAAGCTTTCTTT
cdr3_aa: CASSLSGQGAEAFF
j_call: TRBJ1-1
d_call: TRBD1
v_call: TRBV7-2
clone_size: many

cdr3_nt: TGCAGCGGCCGGACAGACTCTGGAAACACCATATATTTT
cdr3_aa: CSGRTDSGNTIYF
j_call: TRBJ1-3
d_call: .
v_call: TRBV29-1
clone_size: few

cdr3_nt: TGTGCCAGCAGTGAAGGGGGGTCTGACCTGAGCTCCTACAATGAGAAGTTCTTC
cdr3_aa: CASSEGGSDLSSYNEKFF
j_call: TRBJ2-1
d_call: .
v_call: TRBV6-1
clone_size: .

cdr3_nt: TGTGCCAGCAGCCGACAGGGGGGGAACACTGAAGCTTTCTTT
cdr3_aa: CASSRQGGNTEAFF
j_call: TRBJ1-1
d_call: TRBD1
v_call: TRBV6-1
clone_size: many

cdr3_nt: TGTGCCAGTAGTAGGGACAGAGCGAATGGAGAGACCCAGTACTTC
cdr3_aa: CASSRDRANGETQYF
j_call: TRBJ2-5
d_call: TRBD1
v_call: TRBV19
clone_size: many

cdr3_nt: TGTGCCAGCAGCGGTCTGGACCGACCGAAAGAGACCCAGTACTTC
cdr3_aa: CASSGLDRPKETQYF
j_call: TRBJ2-5
d_call: .
v_call: TRBV7-8
clone_size: once

cdr3_nt: TGTGCCAGCACCACAGGGGGGGGCACTGAAGCTTTCTTT
cdr3_aa: CASTTGGGTEAFF
j_call: TRBJ1-1
d_call: TRBD1
v_call: TRBV27
clone_size: many

cdr3_nt: TGTGCCAGCAGTTTTGGTCATCTTATCGAGGGTGCCCAGCCCCAGCATTTT
cdr3_aa: CASSFGHLIEGAQPQHF
j_call: TRBJ1-5
d_call: .
v_call: TRBV28
clone_size: many

cdr3_nt: TGTGCCAGCAGCTTGCAGCCTGAGGGCGGGGAGCTGTTTTTT
cdr3_aa: CASSLQPEGGELFF
j_call: TRBJ2-2
d_call: .
v_call: TRBV5-5
clone_size: .

cdr3_nt: TGTGCCACCAGTGACCCCGCCTTGGCAGGGGGCAACGAGCAGTACTTC
cdr3_aa: CATSDPALAGGNEQYF
j_call: TRBJ2-7
d_call: TRBD1
v_call: TRBV24-1
clone_size: many

cdr3_nt: TGTGCCAGCAGACTTCAGGGGGCTGAAGCTTTCTTT
cdr3_aa: CASRLQGAEAFF
j_call: TRBJ1-1
d_call: TRBD1
v_call: TRBV3-1
clone_size: .

cdr3_nt: TGTGCCAGCAGCGTTAGCGCGGGGACTTCGGAGACCCAGTACTTC
cdr3_aa: CASSVSAGTSETQYF
j_call: TRBJ2-5
d_call: .
v_call: TRBV11-2
clone_size: many

cdr3_nt: TGTGCCAGCAGCTTACAGGGGCGCCTCGGCTACGAGCAGTACTTC
cdr3_aa: CASSLQGRLGYEQYF
j_call: TRBJ2-7
d_call: .
v_call: TRBV7-9
clone_size: many

cdr3_nt: TGTGCCAGCAGCTTGATTCGAGCGTGGACACCAATGAACACTGAAGCTTTCTTT
cdr3_aa: CASSLIRAWTPMNTEAFF
j_call: TRBJ1-1
d_call: .
v_call: TRBV7-2
clone_size: many

cdr3_nt: TGTGCCAGCAGGACTAGCGGGAGGGGATTAGCCAAAAACATTCAGTACTTC
cdr3_aa: CASRTSGRGLAKNIQYF
j_call: TRBJ2-4
d_call: TRBD2
v_call: TRBV28
clone_size: few

cdr3_nt: TGTGCCAGCAGTTACACCAGGGACTACGAGCAGTACTTC
cdr3_aa: CASSYTRDYEQYF
j_call: TRBJ2-7
d_call: .
v_call: TRBV6-2/TRBV6-3
clone_size: many

cdr3_nt: TGCAGTGCTACAGGGAGGGGACTAGCAAGGGTGGAGACCCAGTACTTC
cdr3_aa: CSATGRGLARVETQYF
j_call: TRBJ2-5
d_call: TRBD2
v_call: TRBV20-1
clone_size: many

cdr3_nt: TGTGCCACCAGCCCAAGCCGGGACAGGGTGAAAGGGCAGTACTTC
cdr3_aa: CATSPSRDRVKGQYF
j_call: TRBJ2-7
d_call: TRBD1
v_call: TRBV15
clone_size: many

cdr3_nt: TGTGCCAGCAGCCGACAGGGGACTGACACTGAAGCTTTCTTT
cdr3_aa: CASSRQGTDTEAFF
j_call: TRBJ1-1
d_call: TRBD1
v_call: TRBV2
clone_size: many

cdr3_nt: TGCAGCGTAGTAGCGGGACTCCACTCCTACGAGCAGTACTTC
cdr3_aa: CSVVAGLHSYEQYF
j_call: TRBJ2-7
d_call: TRBD2
v_call: TRBV29-1
clone_size: .

cdr3_nt: TGTGCCAGCAGCCAAGATCATCAGACTGAAGCTTTCTTT
cdr3_aa: CASSQDHQTEAFF
j_call: TRBJ1-1
d_call: .
v_call: TRBV3-1
clone_size: many

cdr3_nt: TGTGCCACCAGTGATTCGTCCAGGCCTAACTATGGCTACACCTTC
cdr3_aa: CATSDSSRPNYGYTF
j_call: TRBJ1-2
d_call: .
v_call: TRBV24-1
clone_size: few

cdr3_nt: TGTGCCAGCAGCGGACAGGGGGCGAATCATCAGCCCCAGCATTTT
cdr3_aa: CASSGQGANHQPQHF
j_call: TRBJ1-5
d_call: TRBD1
v_call: TRBV6-2/TRBV6-3
clone_size: many

cdr3_nt: TGCGCCAGCAGCCAAGTGGACGGGGCCTACGAGCAGTACTTC
cdr3_aa: CASSQVDGAYEQYF
j_call: TRBJ2-7
d_call: .
v_call: TRBV4-1
clone_size: many

cdr3_nt: TGTGCCAGCAGTGGCCTTTTGACAGCGAACACCGGGGAGCTGTTTTTT
cdr3_aa: CASSGLLTANTGELFF
j_call: TRBJ2-2
d_call: .
v_call: TRBV6-2/TRBV6-3
clone_size: .

cdr3_nt: TGTGCCAGCAGTTACTCGGAAGCAGGGCGCCGGGATGGCTACACCTTC
cdr3_aa: CASSYSEAGRRDGYTF
j_call: TRBJ1-2
d_call: .
v_call: TRBV6-5
clone_size: .

cdr3_nt: TGTGCTAGTGGTTTTTCCAGGGACGAGCAGTACTTC
cdr3_aa: CASGFSRDEQYF
j_call: TRBJ2-7
d_call: .
v_call: TRBV12-5
clone_size: .

cdr3_nt: TGCAGTGCTAGAGATGTGGGGGTAGGTCAGCCCCAGCATTTT
cdr3_aa: CSARDVGVGQPQHF
j_call: TRBJ1-5
d_call: .
v_call: TRBV20-1
clone_size: .

cdr3_nt: TGTGCCACCAGCAGGACAGTACTATCGGAGCAGTACTTC
cdr3_aa: CATSRTVLSEQYF
j_call: TRBJ2-7
d_call: .
v_call: TRBV15
clone_size: .

cdr3_nt: TGTGCCAGCAGATGGGACAGGGGCTACACCTTC
cdr3_aa: CASRWDRGYTF
j_call: TRBJ1-2
d_call: TRBD1
v_call: TRBV6-5
clone_size: many

cdr3_nt: TGTGCCAGCAGCCCTCTACTCGGACAGGAGCAGTACTTC
cdr3_aa: CASSPLLGQEQYF
j_call: TRBJ2-5
d_call: TRBD1
v_call: TRBV6-1
clone_size: many